A single sample is the source of the 3 T cell receptor beta chains below, sequenced in a study of T-cell memory formation after mild COVID-19. MiXCR, applied by TCRdb to the 5' RACE reads, yields one record per CDR3 protein. This repertoire shows about 350,000 distinct CDR3 sequences, around 15% found once; its top ten account for 20% to 25%. The sequencing input was PBMCs or a T cell subset sorted from them (not recorded which). These receptors originate from a man aged 18 to 35 who had mild COVID-19 (a few samples of this study predate the infection). Cell type and time point are not known.

The V gene is TRBV19, the J gene TRBJ1-5, with a weak D call TRBD1 (5 bases). Germline CDR1 is LNHDA and CDR2 is SQIVND (reference sequence). V shed 6 bases and J shed 0 bases, with 9 bases lying between them. The CDR3 length is 14 residues. The CDR3 region has the DNA TGTGCCAGTAGGGGGGATTATAGCAATCAGCCCCAGCATTTT. Translation: CASRGDYSNQPQHF.

A few counts support this clonotype. The V gene is TRBV27, the J gene TRBJ2-6; weak D call: TRBD2 (7 bases). The ends were cut back, 0 bases at V and 1 base at J, with 16 bases in the middle. This CDR3 contains 19 residues. Germline V gives CDR1 MNHEY, CDR2 SMNVEV (reference sequence). As DNA, the CDR3 is TGTGCCAGCAGTTTATCGATTAGGGGGGGCGCGTCTGGGGCCAACGTCCTGACTTTC. Translated, it gives CASSLSIRGGASGANVLTF. The full variable domain, in which reference TRBV27 and TRBJ2-6 provide the parts outside the CDR3, is EAQVTQNPRYLITVTGKKLTVTCSQNMNHEYMSWYRQDPGLGLRQIYYSMNVEVTDKGDVPEGYKVSRKEKRNFPLILESPSPNQTSLYFCASSLSIRGGASGANVLTFGAGSRLTVL.

The chain recombines TRBV4-1 with TRBJ1-4, with a tentative D call TRBD1 (5 bases). V dropped 0 bases and J dropped 7 bases, with 12 bases sitting between them. Germline values: CDR1 MGHRA, CDR2 YSYEKL. The CDR3 contains 15 residues. The CDR3 loop is CASSQDRGKAEKLFF. CDR3 in DNA: TGCGCCAGCAGCCAAGATCGGGGGAAGGCTGAAAAACTGTTTTTT.